Listed below are T cell receptor beta chains from one sample, sequenced in a study of blood T cell repertoires in COVID-19. Sequenced by immunoSEQ multiplex PCR; TCRdb stores in-frame clones only, minus some. The data contain approximately 200,000 clones, roughly 80% of them singletons. The source material was peripheral blood. These receptors were obtained from a woman between 50 and 59 years old with acute or convalescent COVID-19. The CDR3 runs from the conserved cysteine through the conserved F or W. Each record gives: V gene, J gene, clone size, D gene, CDR3 protein, CDR3 DNA. The D gene is left open where the match is weak. For some rows the clone size is stated as once, few or many, or as a class when expanded; others skip it.

>TRBV5-4|TRBJ2-7|-|-
CASSPGGGASYEQYF
TGTGCCAGCAGCCCAGGAGGGGGGGCCTCCTACGAGCAGTACTTC
>TRBV9|TRBJ1-4|-|-
CASSVGGSSSEKLFF
TGTGCCAGCAGCGTAGGAGGTAGTTCCTCAGAAAAACTGTTTTTT
>TRBV7-2|TRBJ1-5|-|-
CASSTGQLGNQPQHF
TGTGCCAGCAGCACCGGACAGTTAGGGAATCAGCCCCAGCATTTT
>TRBV4-2|TRBJ1-2|-|-
CASSQEDGGNYGYTF
TGTGCCAGCAGCCAAGAGGATGGGGGGAACTATGGCTACACCTTC
>TRBV7-9|TRBJ2-3|-|-
CASSPPGGRAQYF
TGTGCCAGCAGTCCCCCTGGCGGTCGGGCGCAGTATTTT
>TRBV19|TRBJ2-1|-|TRBD1
CASSTRQGRDEQFF
TGTGCCAGTAGTACAAGACAGGGTAGGGATGAGCAGTTCTTC
>TRBV21-1|TRBJ2-7|-|-
CASSKASGSYEQYF
TGTGCCAGCAGCAAAGCTAGCGGCTCCTACGAGCAGTACTTC
>TRBV18|TRBJ2-2|-|-
CASSPRDVEVPNTGELFF
TGTGCCAGCTCACCGCGGGACGTTGAGGTGCCGAACACCGGGGAGCTGTTTTTT
>TRBV6-5|TRBJ1-1|-|-
CASRRNMNTEAFF
TGTGCCAGCAGGCGGAACATGAACACTGAAGCTTTCTTT
>TRBV6-1|TRBJ1-5|-|TRBD1
CASSEGETRQGGQPQHF
TGTGCCAGCAGTGAGGGGGAGACCAGACAGGGCGGTCAGCCCCAGCATTTT
>TRBV18|TRBJ2-4|-|TRBD1
CASSPSGGQGPFQYF
TGTGCCAGCTCACCAAGTGGAGGACAGGGGCCCTTTCAGTACTTC
>TRBV5-5|TRBJ2-5|-|-
CASSLGLVAQETQYF
TGTGCCAGCAGCTTGGGACTGGTAGCACAAGAGACCCAGTACTTC
>TRBV24-1|TRBJ2-1|-|TRBD1
CATSDYGDSLSYNEQFF
TGTGCCACCAGTGATTATGGGGACAGCCTCTCCTACAATGAGCAGTTCTTC
>TRBV18|TRBJ1-6|once|TRBD1
CASSSGQGSSPLHF
TGTGCCAGCTCATCAGGACAGGGGTCTTCACCCCTCCACTTT
>TRBV5-1|TRBJ2-3|-|TRBD2
CASSSGIAGGPDTQYF
TGCGCCAGCAGCTCGGGCATAGCGGGAGGGCCCGATACGCAGTATTTT
>TRBV3-1/TRBV3-2|TRBJ1-2|once|-
CASSQDRRYGYTF
TGTGCCAGCAGCCAAGATCGGCGGTATGGCTACACCTTC
>TRBV10-1|TRBJ2-3|-|TRBD1
CASSPYRTGGTDTQYF
TGCGCCAGCAGTCCGTATCGGACAGGGGGCACAGATACGCAGTATTTT
>TRBV6-5|TRBJ2-7|-|TRBD1
CACGQGYEQYF
TGTGCCTGTGGACAGGGGTACGAGCAGTACTTC
>TRBV28|TRBJ2-7|-|-
CASSYASPSYEQYF
TGTGCCAGCAGCTACGCATCTCCCTCCTACGAGCAGTACTTC
>TRBV10-3|TRBJ1-2|-|TRBD1
CAISPGQGTGYTF
TGTGCCATCAGTCCTGGACAGGGCACTGGCTACACCTTC
>TRBV28|TRBJ1-3|-|TRBD1
CASGDTGGGNTIYF
TGTGCCAGCGGAGATACAGGGGGCGGAAACACCATATATTTT
>TRBV7-9|TRBJ2-7|-|-
CASSLSSKGEGERTYEQYF
TGTGCCAGCAGCTTATCCAGCAAGGGAGAGGGGGAGAGGACCTACGAGCAGTACTTC
>TRBV4-1|TRBJ2-7|-|-
CASSNQYRDNYEQYF
TGCGCCAGCAGCAATCAATACCGGGACAACTACGAGCAGTACTTC
>TRBV7-9|TRBJ2-7|-|TRBD1
CASTKTGGTYEQYF
TGTGCCAGCACTAAGACAGGGGGCACCTACGAGCAGTACTTC
>TRBV18|TRBJ1-3|-|-
CASSPQGSGSSGNTIYF
TGTGCCAGCTCACCACAGGGATCAGGGTCATCTGGAAACACCATATATTTT
>TRBV2|TRBJ2-5|few|TRBD2
CASSFTSVQETQYF
TGTGCCAGCAGTTTTACTAGCGTCCAAGAGACCCAGTACTTC
>TRBV14|TRBJ1-1|-|-
CASSQDGRGNTEAFF
TGTGCCAGCAGCCAAGATGGCAGGGGGAACACTGAAGCTTTCTTT
>TRBV6-5|TRBJ2-7|-|TRBD2
CASRASGSSSYEQYF
TGTGCCAGCAGGGCTAGCGGGTCTTCCTCCTACGAGCAGTACTTC
>TRBV7-9|TRBJ2-7|-|TRBD1
CASSLGTGTAYEQYF
TGTGCCAGCAGCTTAGGGACAGGCACTGCCTACGAGCAGTACTTC
>TRBV6-6|TRBJ1-5|-|-
CASSPRMVWGENQPQHF
TGTGCCAGCAGTCCTCGAATGGTTTGGGGGGAGAATCAGCCCCAGCATTTT
>TRBV5-1|TRBJ2-2|-|-
CASSLLRTALGGELFF
TGCGCCAGCAGCCTCCTGAGGACAGCCTTGGGCGGGGAGCTGTTTTTT
>TRBV7-2|TRBJ2-5|many|-
CASSARTPGETQYF
TGTGCCAGCAGCGCGCGGACTCCGGGGGAGACCCAGTACTTC
>TRBV9|TRBJ2-1|-|TRBD2
CASTRGTPAYNEQFF
TGTGCCAGCACGCGGGGGACCCCGGCCTACAATGAGCAGTTCTTC
>TRBV6-2/TRBV6-3|TRBJ1-1|-|TRBD1
CASSYRGTGASRGTEAFF
TGTGCCAGCAGTTACCGCGGGACAGGGGCCAGCCGGGGCACTGAAGCTTTCTTT
>TRBV19|TRBJ2-7|-|-
CASASSSEQYF
TGTGCCAGCGCGTCGTCCTCCGAGCAGTACTTC
>TRBV4-3|TRBJ1-1|-|-
CASSQEGRTEAFF
TGCGCCAGCAGCCAAGAGGGGCGGACTGAAGCTTTCTTT
>TRBV4-1|TRBJ1-2|-|-
CASSQDWIRRSYGYTF
TGCGCCAGCAGCCAAGATTGGATTCGCAGGTCCTATGGCTACACCTTC
>TRBV7-2|TRBJ2-5|once|TRBD2
CASSYQRGRETQYF
TGTGCCAGCAGCTACCAGCGGGGGAGGGAGACCCAGTACTTC
>TRBV6-6|TRBJ2-7|once|-
CASSHRDSYEQYF
TGTGCCAGCAGTCACAGGGACTCCTACGAGCAGTACTTC
>TRBV28|TRBJ2-7|-|TRBD2
CASSGLAAYEQYF
TGTGCCAGCAGTGGGCTAGCGGCATACGAGCAGTACTTC
>TRBV12-5|TRBJ1-5|-|-
CASGRGTGSGQPQHF
TGTGCTAGTGGTCGCGGGACGGGATCGGGTCAGCCCCAGCATTTT
>TRBV15|TRBJ2-3|-|TRBD2
CATSSRGGGDTQYF
TGTGCCACCAGCTCCCGGGGGGGCGGAGATACGCAGTATTTT
>TRBV11-2|TRBJ2-2|-|TRBD2
CASSFPLAGGPGELFF
TGTGCCAGCAGCTTTCCACTAGCGGGAGGGCCCGGGGAGCTGTTTTTT
>TRBV27|TRBJ1-5|few|TRBD1
CASRSLGDRGRPQHF
TGTGCCAGCCGGAGTTTAGGGGACAGGGGAAGGCCCCAGCATTTT
>TRBV6-2/TRBV6-3|TRBJ1-6|-|-
CASSRDKDNSPLHF
TGTGCCAGCAGTCGGGACAAAGATAATTCACCCCTCCACTTT
>TRBV30|TRBJ2-5|-|TRBD2
CAWSARTSQKTQYF
TGTGCCTGGAGCGCCCGGACTAGCCAAAAGACCCAGTACTTC